A selection of T cell receptor beta chains follows, all from one sample in a study of blood T cell repertoires in COVID-19. Generated by immunoSEQ multiplex PCR, the TCRdb table keeps only in-frame clones and is missing some. The sample consists of 150,000 or so clones, nearly 80% of them appearing once. The sequenced sample consisted of peripheral blood. The receptors were gathered from a man older than 75 with acute or convalescent COVID-19. CDR3s include the opening cysteine and the closing phenylalanine or tryptophan. D genes are given only for firm matches. Clone size is given for some rows only: seen once, a few or many times, or a class if the clone is expanded.

V	length	D	J	size	DNA	CDR3
TRBV5-5	15	TRBD1	TRBJ1-2	-	TGTGCCAGCAGCCCGCGTGGGACAGGGGACTATGGCTACACCTTC	CASSPRGTGDYGYTF
TRBV25-1	11	-	TRBJ2-7	-	TGTGCCAGCAGTCAGTACGACGAGCAGTACTTC	CASSQYDEQYF
TRBV6-1	16	-	TRBJ1-5	-	TGTGCCAGCAGTGATCGGACACTCGGAATCAGTCAGCCCCAGCATTTT	CASSDRTLGISQPQHF
TRBV9	15	-	TRBJ2-3	-	TGTGCCAGCAGCGTAGTGGGCCTGAGCACAGATACGCAGTATTTT	CASSVVGLSTDTQYF
TRBV6-2/TRBV6-3	16	-	TRBJ1-6	-	TGTGCCAGCAGTTACTACGGACAGACCTCTAATTCACCCCTCCACTTT	CASSYYGQTSNSPLHF
TRBV18	13	-	TRBJ1-5	-	TGTGCCAGCTCACTCCTCGGCGGGGGGGTCCAGCATTTT	CASSLLGGGVQHF
TRBV2	14	-	TRBJ1-1	many	TGTGCCAGCAGTGGTTCAGGGGTGTACACTGAAGCTTTCTTT	CASSGSGVYTEAFF
TRBV27	14	-	TRBJ2-1	-	TGTGCCAGCAGTTTCGGGCAGGGAAGGAATGAGCAGTTCTTC	CASSFGQGRNEQFF
TRBV6-4	13	-	TRBJ1-2	-	TGTGCCAGCAGCGCGACAGGATTAGATGGCTACACCTTC	CASSATGLDGYTF
TRBV14	17	-	TRBJ1-6	-	TGTGCCAGCAGCACGCGCTTGATTAGCTCCTATAATTCACCCCTCCACTTT	CASSTRLISSYNSPLHF
TRBV7-8	16	-	TRBJ1-6	-	TGTGCCAGCAGCTTAGAATGGGGGGTTTATAATTCACCCCTCCACTTT	CASSLEWGVYNSPLHF
TRBV3-1/TRBV3-2	17	-	TRBJ1-5	-	TGTGCCAGCAGCCAAGACTCGGTCTCCGAGGGCAATCAGCCCCAGCATTTT	CASSQDSVSEGNQPQHF
TRBV7-2	16	-	TRBJ1-2	-	TGTGCCAGCAGCTTAAATTGGAGGACAGACTCCTATGGCTACACCTTC	CASSLNWRTDSYGYTF
TRBV29-1	11	TRBD1	TRBJ1-1	-	TGCAGCGTTGAAAGGGGGCCTTTAGCTTTCTTT	CSVERGPLAFF
TRBV3-1/TRBV3-2	14	-	TRBJ1-2	-	TGTGCCAGCAGCCAAGCCGGTATCTCCTATGGCTACACCTTC	CASSQAGISYGYTF
TRBV5-1	13	-	TRBJ2-5	-	TGCGCCAGCAGCACAAGAACGCAAGAGACCCAGTACTTC	CASSTRTQETQYF
TRBV19	17	TRBD1	TRBJ1-5	-	TGTGCCAGTAGTGTTGGGACAGGGAGACTTAGCAATCAGCCCCAGCATTTT	CASSVGTGRLSNQPQHF
TRBV5-1	15	-	TRBJ2-2	few	TGCGCCAGCAGTAGGACTACCGCATACACCGGGGAGCTGTTTTTT	CASSRTTAYTGELFF
TRBV7-9	17	-	TRBJ2-5	-	TGTGCCAGCAGCTTCCCCGCCTATAGACGGTCAGGGGAGACCCAGTACTTC	CASSFPAYRRSGETQYF
TRBV5-1	15	-	TRBJ2-3	-	TGCGCCAGCAGCTTGGGCCCCGGAGGAGCAGATACGCAGTATTTT	CASSLGPGGADTQYF
TRBV28	18	TRBD2	TRBJ2-3	-	TGTGCCAGCAGTACAAAAATGGGGGGGGGATCTAGCACAGATACGCAGTATTTT	CASSTKMGGGSSTDTQYF
TRBV6-6	15	TRBD1	TRBJ2-1	-	TGTGCCAGCAGTTACGTGACAGGGGGTATGAATGAGCAGTTCTTC	CASSYVTGGMNEQFF
TRBV7-6	18	-	TRBJ2-6	-	TGTGCCAGCAGCCCGTTCGGGGGAGCCTCGGCTGGGGCCAACGTCCTGACTTTC	CASSPFGGASAGANVLTF
TRBV5-1	15	TRBD1	TRBJ1-1	once	TGCGCCAGCAGGAACGACAGGGCAGGGGACACTGAAGCTTTCTTT	CASRNDRAGDTEAFF
TRBV18	17	-	TRBJ2-2	-	TGTGCCAGCTCACCAAGTAGGAGGGGAGTCGACACCGGGGAGCTGTTTTTT	CASSPSRRGVDTGELFF
TRBV10-3	16	TRBD1	TRBJ1-5	-	TGTGCCATCAGTGAGTCTTCGACAGGGGGTGGTCAGCCCCAGCATTTT	CAISESSTGGGQPQHF
TRBV6-5	14	TRBD1	TRBJ1-4	-	TGTGCCAGCAGTTTTGGACAGGGTGATGTAAAACTGTTTTTT	CASSFGQGDVKLFF
TRBV9	14	-	TRBJ1-6	-	TGTGCCAGCAGCGTAGGAGTTGGAGATTCACCCCTCCACTTT	CASSVGVGDSPLHF
TRBV5-1	13	-	TRBJ1-2	-	TGCGCCAGCAGCTCGGGGGGGCCCTATGGCTACACCTTC	CASSSGGPYGYTF
TRBV7-9	14	TRBD1	TRBJ2-3	-	TGTGCCAGCAGCCCCGGACAGGGGGCAGATACGCAGTATTTT	CASSPGQGADTQYF
TRBV10-3	16	-	TRBJ2-1	-	TGTGCCATCACCTCGACAGTATTGGCCGAGGCCAATGAGCAGTTCTTC	CAITSTVLAEANEQFF
TRBV12-2	16	-	TRBJ2-7	-	-	CASRLVGTGTSYEQYF
TRBV7-2	15	-	TRBJ1-2	-	TGTGCCAGCAGCTTAAGTACGAACCCTGAGTGGGGCTACACCTTC	CASSLSTNPEWGYTF
TRBV27	15	-	TRBJ2-1	-	TGTGCCAGCAGTTTATCACTAGGGGGTTGGGATGAGCAGTTCTTC	CASSLSLGGWDEQFF
TRBV6-2/TRBV6-3	14	TRBD2	TRBJ2-7	once	TGTGCCAGCAGTTATGGGGGACTAGCGCAAGAGCAGTACTTC	CASSYGGLAQEQYF
TRBV6-1	14	TRBD1	TRBJ2-7	many	TGTGCCAGCAGTGAATCCGGACAGGGCTACGAGCAGTACTTC	CASSESGQGYEQYF
TRBV24-1	17	-	TRBJ1-4	-	TGTGCCACCAGTGATTTGACAGCCAGAGCAACTAATGAAAAACTGTTTTTT	CATSDLTARATNEKLFF
TRBV18	15	TRBD1	TRBJ1-6	-	TGTGCCAGCTCACCACCACAGGGGGCCTTTTCACCCCTCCACTTT	CASSPPQGAFSPLHF
TRBV10-2	14	TRBD1	TRBJ2-3	-	TGCGCCAGCAGTGAGATGGGGACCAGGGGGACGCAGTATTTT	CASSEMGTRGTQYF
TRBV6-1	15	-	TRBJ1-1	-	TGTGCCAGCAGTGAAGCCGCACCCGGGAACACTGAAGCTTTCTTT	CASSEAAPGNTEAFF